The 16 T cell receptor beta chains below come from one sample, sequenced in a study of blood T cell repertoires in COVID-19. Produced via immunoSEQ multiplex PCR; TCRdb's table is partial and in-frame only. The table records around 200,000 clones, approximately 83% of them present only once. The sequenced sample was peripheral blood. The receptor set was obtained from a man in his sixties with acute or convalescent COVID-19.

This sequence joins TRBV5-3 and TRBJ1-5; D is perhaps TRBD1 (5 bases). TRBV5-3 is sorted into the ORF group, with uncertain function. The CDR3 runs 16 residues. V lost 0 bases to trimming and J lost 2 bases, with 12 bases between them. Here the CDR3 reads CARSLVGEKGNQPQHF. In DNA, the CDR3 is TGTGCCAGAAGCTTGGTAGGGGAAAAGGGCAATCAGCCCCAGCATTTT.

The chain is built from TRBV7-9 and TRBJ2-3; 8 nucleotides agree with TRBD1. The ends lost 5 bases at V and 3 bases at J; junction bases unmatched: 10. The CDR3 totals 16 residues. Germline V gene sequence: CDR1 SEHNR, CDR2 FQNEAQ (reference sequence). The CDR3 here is CASSKDRQGATDTQYF. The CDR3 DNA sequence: TGTGCCAGCAGCAAGGATCGGCAGGGGGCAACAGATACGCAGTATTTT. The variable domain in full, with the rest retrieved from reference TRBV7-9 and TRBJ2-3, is DTGVSQNPRHKITKRGQNVTFRCDPISEHNRLYWYRQTLGQGPEFLTYFQNEAQLEKSRLLSDRFSAERPKGSFSTLEIQRTEQGDSAMYLCASSKDRQGATDTQYFGPGTRLTVL.

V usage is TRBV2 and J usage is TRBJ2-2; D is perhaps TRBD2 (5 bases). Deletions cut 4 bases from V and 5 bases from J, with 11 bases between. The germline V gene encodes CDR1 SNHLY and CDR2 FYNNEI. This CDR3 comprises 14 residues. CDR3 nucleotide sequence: TGTGCCAGCAGTGTGAGGTCGGGGACCGGGGAGCTGTTTTTT. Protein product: CASSVRSGTGELFF.

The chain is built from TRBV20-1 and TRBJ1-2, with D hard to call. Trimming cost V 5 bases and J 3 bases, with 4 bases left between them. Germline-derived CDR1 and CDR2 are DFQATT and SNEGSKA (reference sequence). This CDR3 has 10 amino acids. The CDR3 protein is CSAVDYGYTF. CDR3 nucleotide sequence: TGCAGTGCTGTAGACTATGGCTACACCTTC.

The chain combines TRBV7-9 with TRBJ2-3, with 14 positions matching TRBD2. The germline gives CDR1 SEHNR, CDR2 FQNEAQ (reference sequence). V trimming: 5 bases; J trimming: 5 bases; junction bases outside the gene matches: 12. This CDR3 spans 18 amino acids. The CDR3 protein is CASSPPGGLAGALDTQYF. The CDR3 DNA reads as TGTGCCAGCAGCCCCCCGGGGGGACTAGCGGGAGCGTTAGATACGCAGTATTTT.

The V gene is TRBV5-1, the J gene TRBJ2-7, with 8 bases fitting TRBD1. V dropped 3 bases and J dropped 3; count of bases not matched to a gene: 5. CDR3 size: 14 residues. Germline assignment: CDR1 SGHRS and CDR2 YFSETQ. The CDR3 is CASSYGTGLYEQYF. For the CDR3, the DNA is TGCGCCAGCAGCTACGGGACAGGCCTCTACGAGCAGTACTTC.

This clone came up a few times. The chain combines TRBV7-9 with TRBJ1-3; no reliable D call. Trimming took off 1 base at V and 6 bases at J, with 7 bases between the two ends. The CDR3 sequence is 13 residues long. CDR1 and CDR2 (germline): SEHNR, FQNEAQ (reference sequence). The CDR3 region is CASSLGSVNTIYF. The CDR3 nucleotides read TGTGCCAGCAGCTTAGGAAGCGTAAACACCATATATTTT.

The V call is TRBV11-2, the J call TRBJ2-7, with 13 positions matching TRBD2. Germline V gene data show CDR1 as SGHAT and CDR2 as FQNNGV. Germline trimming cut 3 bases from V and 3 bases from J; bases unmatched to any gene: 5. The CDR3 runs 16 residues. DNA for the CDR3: TGTGCCAGCAGCTTGGGGACTAGCGGGACCCTCTACGAGCAGTACTTC. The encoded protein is CASSLGTSGTLYEQYF. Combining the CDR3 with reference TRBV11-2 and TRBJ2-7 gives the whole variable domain EAGVAQSPRYKIIEKRQSVAFWCNPISGHATLYWYQQILGQGPKLLIQFQNNGVVDDSQLPKDRFSAERLKGVDSTLKIQPAKLEDSAVYLCASSLGTSGTLYEQYFGPGTRLTVT.

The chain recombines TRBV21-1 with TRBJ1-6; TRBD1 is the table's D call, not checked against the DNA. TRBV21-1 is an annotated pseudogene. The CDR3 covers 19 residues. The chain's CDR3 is CASSSPNPGQMFYNSPLHF. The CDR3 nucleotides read TGTGCCAGCAGCTCACCCAATCCGGGACAGATGTTCTATAATTCACCCCTCCACTTT.

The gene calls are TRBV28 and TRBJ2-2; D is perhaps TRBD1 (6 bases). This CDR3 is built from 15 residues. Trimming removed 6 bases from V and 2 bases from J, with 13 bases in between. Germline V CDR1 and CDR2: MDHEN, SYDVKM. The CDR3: CASRGAGINTGELFF. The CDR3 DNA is TGTGCCAGCAGGGGGGCAGGGATCAACACCGGGGAGCTGTTTTTT.

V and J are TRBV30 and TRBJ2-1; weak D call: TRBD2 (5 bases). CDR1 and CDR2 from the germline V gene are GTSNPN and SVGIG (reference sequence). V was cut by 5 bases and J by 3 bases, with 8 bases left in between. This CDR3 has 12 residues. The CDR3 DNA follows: TGTGCCTGGGCGGGTCGCTACAATGAGCAGTTCTTC. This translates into CAWAGRYNEQFF.

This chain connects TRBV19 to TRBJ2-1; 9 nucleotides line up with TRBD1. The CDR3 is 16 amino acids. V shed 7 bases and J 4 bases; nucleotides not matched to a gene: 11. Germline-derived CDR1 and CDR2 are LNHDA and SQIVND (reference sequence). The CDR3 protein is CASTQSRDRVYNEQFF. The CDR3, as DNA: TGTGCCAGTACTCAATCCCGGGACAGGGTTTACAATGAGCAGTTCTTC.

As DNA, the CDR3 is TGTGCCACCAGCCGCCGCAGGGCCTACGAGCAGTACTTC. This gives the protein CATSRRRAYEQYF. The genes are TRBV15 and TRBJ2-7; TRBD1 might be the D (5 bases). V lost 5 bases to trimming and J lost 2 bases, with 10 bases between them. This CDR3 has 13 amino acids. Germline CDR1 reads LNHNV; CDR2 reads YYDKDF (reference sequence).

The CDR3 DNA is TGTGCCAGCAGCACCAGGGGGACTGAAGCTTTCTTT. Protein: CASSTRGTEAFF. The chain employs TRBV27 and TRBJ1-1, with 7 bases that match TRBD1. Germline trimming cut 6 bases from V and 5 bases from J; bases unmatched to any gene: 3. The CDR3 is 12 amino acids. Per the germline V gene, CDR1 is MNHEY and CDR2 is SMNVEV (reference sequence).

The CDR3 sequence is CASSLVRGFSYEQYF. The CDR3 DNA reads TGTGCCAGCAGTTTAGTTCGGGGGTTCTCCTACGAGCAGTACTTC. The V call is TRBV28, the J call TRBJ2-7; tentative D call: TRBD2 (6 bases). The V end lost 2 bases, the J end lost 0 bases, and 11 bases lay between the germline ends. Germline assignment: CDR1 MDHEN and CDR2 SYDVKM. The CDR3 length is 15 residues.

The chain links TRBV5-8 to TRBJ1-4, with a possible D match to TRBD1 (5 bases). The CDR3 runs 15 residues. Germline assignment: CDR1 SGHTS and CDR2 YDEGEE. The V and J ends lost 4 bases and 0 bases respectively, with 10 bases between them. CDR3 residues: CASSPGYATNEKLFF. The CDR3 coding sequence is TGTGCCAGCAGCCCAGGGTATGCAACTAATGAAAAACTGTTTTTT.